Below, one TCR beta chain is given with its context. Its antigen remains unknown. There were likely unrecorded immune exposures, though donors were nominally healthy when sampled. With 0 bases clipped from V and 0 bases from J, the junction kept 9 bases outside the gene matches. The CDR3 covers 20 residues. The V gene's germline CDR1 is MNHNS and CDR2 SASEGT. The source of the sample is a study of cytomegalovirus exposure and HLA in healthy donors. Study-wide findings and caveats: Later on, an analysis found that several of the most significant clusters appeared to be linked to common viral pathogens, which included parvovirus B19.

Primers included in the PCR were 60 Vbeta and 13 Jbeta primers. Profiling relied on immunoSEQ multiplex PCR, and the TCRdb table lists in-frame clones only, not all of them. Of 160,000 or so clones in the sample, roughly four fifths were seen once. Sequencing input: PBMCs. The receptor comes from a man aged 35 to 55 in good health and CMV-seronegative. The chain recombines TRBV6-1 with TRBJ2-7, with 15 positions matching TRBD2. The CDR3 nucleotides read TGTGCCAGCAGTGAAGCGACAAATGGACTAGCGGGAGGGAGCTCCTACGAGCAGTACGTC. Protein: CASSEATNGLAGGSSYEQYV.